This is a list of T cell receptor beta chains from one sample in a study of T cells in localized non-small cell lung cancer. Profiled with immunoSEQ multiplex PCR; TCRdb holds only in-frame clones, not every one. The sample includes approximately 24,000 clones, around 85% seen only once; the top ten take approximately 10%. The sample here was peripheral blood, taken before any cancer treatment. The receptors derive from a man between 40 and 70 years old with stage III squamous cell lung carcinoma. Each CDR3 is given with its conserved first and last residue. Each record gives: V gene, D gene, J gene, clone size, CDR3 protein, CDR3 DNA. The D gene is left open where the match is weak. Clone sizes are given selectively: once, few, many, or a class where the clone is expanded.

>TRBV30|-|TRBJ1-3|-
CAWSVGAKGNTIYF
TGTGCCTGGAGTGTTGGGGCGAAAGGAAACACCATATATTTT
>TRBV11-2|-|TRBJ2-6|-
CASSPTSSGANVLTF
TGTGCCAGCAGCCCGACGAGCTCTGGGGCCAACGTCCTGACTTTC
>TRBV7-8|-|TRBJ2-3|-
CASSLAGDNGRDTQYF
TGTGCCAGCAGCTTAGCGGGGGACAACGGTAGAGATACGCAGTATTTT
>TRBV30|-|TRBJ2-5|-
CAWSLVAETQYF
TGTGCCTGGAGTCTGGTGGCAGAGACCCAGTACTTC
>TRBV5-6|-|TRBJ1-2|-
CASSLFGRAGYTF
TGTGCCAGCAGCTTGTTCGGGAGGGCTGGCTACACCTTC
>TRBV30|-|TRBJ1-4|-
CAWSRHPTNEKLFF
TGTGCCTGGAGCCGACACCCAACTAATGAAAAACTGTTTTTT
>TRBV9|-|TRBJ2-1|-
CASSVVQGKTEQFF
TGTGCCAGCAGCGTAGTTCAGGGGAAGACTGAGCAGTTCTTC
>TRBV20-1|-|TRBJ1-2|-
CSASPRGYTF
TGCAGTGCTTCCCCTCGAGGCTACACCTTC
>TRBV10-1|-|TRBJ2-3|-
CAIGGGPLPDTQYF
TGCGCCATTGGGGGGGGGCCGCTCCCAGATACGCAGTATTTT
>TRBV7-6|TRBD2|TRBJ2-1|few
CASSSELAANEQFF
TGTGCCAGCAGCTCAGAGCTAGCGGCCAATGAGCAGTTCTTC